This T cell receptor beta chain was sequenced for a study of T-cell memory formation after mild COVID-19. Broader study findings: Clones shrinking from day 15 to 85 showed even CD4/CD8 mixes; later expanders tilted CD4+.

For this clonotype: What it binds is not known.

The authors produced TCR alpha and TCR beta cDNA libraries with sample barcodes and UMIs by 5'RACE using constant-segment primers. TCRdb re-called the 5' RACE reads with MiXCR, one entry per CDR3 protein. The sample has about 260,000 distinct CDR3 sequences, roughly 17% seen once. The germline V gene has CDR1 SGHTA and CDR2 FQGTGA. The CDR3 totals 22 residues. Trimming stripped 5 bases from V and 0 bases from J, with 32 bases between. Sequencing was performed on PBMCs or a T cell subset sorted from them (not recorded which). This receptor was obtained from a young man who had mild COVID-19 (a few samples of this study predate the infection). Cell type and time point are not known. The genes are TRBV7-3 and TRBJ2-1; D is possibly TRBD2 (5 bases). CDR3 region: CASSDCGIGGLTYPGSYNEQFF. Here the CDR3 DNA reads TGTGCCAGCAGCGATTGTGGTATCGGAGGCCTCACATACCCGGGCTCCTACAATGAGCAGTTCTTC.